Listed below are T cell receptor beta chains from one sample, sequenced in a study of blood T cell repertoires in COVID-19. Assay used: immunoSEQ multiplex PCR; TCRdb lists only in-frame clones, some missing. The data hold approximately 200,000 clones, with around 84% observed a single time. The specimen was peripheral blood. Receptor source: a woman aged 80 or older with COVID-19, enrolled during active disease. CDR3s include the opening cysteine and the closing phenylalanine or tryptophan. D genes are given only for firm matches. Where a row states a size, it is once, few, many or the class of an expanded clone; other rows omit it.

TRBV5-4	TRBJ2-4	-	-	CASSLPHIDIQYF	TGTGCCAGCAGCTTACCCCATATAGACATTCAGTACTTC
TRBV15	TRBJ2-2	once	TRBD1	CATSRVRAGGNTGELFF	TGTGCCACCAGCAGAGTGCGGGCAGGGGGAAACACCGGGGAGTTGTTTTTT
TRBV29-1	TRBJ1-2	-	TRBD1	CSVGDRERTF	TGCAGCGTTGGCGACAGGGAACGGACCTTC
TRBV10-3	TRBJ2-5	few	-	CAISEGGVETQYF	TGTGCCATCAGTGAAGGCGGGGTAGAGACCCAGTACTTC
TRBV2	TRBJ1-6	few	-	CASSRAPGSDFSPLHF	TGTGCCAGCAGTCGAGCCCCGGGGTCCGATTTCTCACCCCTCCACTTT
TRBV6-6	TRBJ2-7	-	TRBD1	CASRSGTGFPYEQYF	TGTGCCAGCAGGTCCGGGACAGGCTTCCCCTACGAGCAGTACTTC
TRBV7-2	TRBJ1-1	-	-	CASSPQTEAFF	TGTGCCAGCAGCCCACAGACTGAAGCTTTCTTT
TRBV4-3	TRBJ2-1	-	TRBD2	CASSQEGTSGGNEQFF	TGCGCCAGCAGCCAAGAAGGGACTAGCGGGGGAAATGAGCAGTTCTTC
TRBV3-1/TRBV3-2	TRBJ2-5	-	-	CASSQPGPGGTQYF	TGTGCCAGCAGCCAGCCCGGGCCCGGGGGGACCCAGTACTTC
TRBV28	TRBJ1-5	-	-	CASSGGRAPQHF	TGTGCCAGCAGTGGCGGGCGGGCGCCCCAGCATTTT
TRBV19	TRBJ1-6	-	TRBD1	CASRLTGGNSPLHF	TGTGCCAGTAGACTGACAGGGGGTAATTCACCCCTCCACTTT
TRBV6-5	TRBJ2-7	-	TRBD1	CASSYSRQGAREQYF	TGTGCCAGCAGTTACTCGAGACAGGGGGCACGGGAGCAGTACTTC
TRBV7-8	TRBJ2-4	-	TRBD1	CASSPTGGNIQYF	TGTGCCAGCAGCCCCACAGGGGGGAACATTCAGTACTTC
TRBV2	TRBJ1-5	few	-	CASSVGYSNQPQHF	TGTGCCAGCAGTGTCGGTTATAGCAATCAGCCCCAGCATTTT
TRBV6-6	TRBJ2-2	-	TRBD2	CASSYPTTSSGELFF	TGTGCCAGCAGTTACCCAACGACTAGCAGCGGGGAGCTGTTTTTT
TRBV4-2	TRBJ2-1	few	-	CASSQARGGETYNEQFF	TGTGCCAGCAGCCAAGCCAGGGGCGGAGAAACCTACAATGAGCAGTTCTTC